The 21 T cell receptor beta chains below all came from one sample that was sequenced in a study of tumour-infiltrating T cells in Burkitt lymphoma. Here immunoSEQ multiplex PCR was the method, and the copy in TCRdb shows in-frame clones only, minus some. The sample has approximately 14,000 clones; approximately 83% are singletons. The source material was tumor tissue. The receptors were sampled from a human donor with diffuse large B-cell lymphoma.

V usage is TRBV5-6 and J usage is TRBJ1-2; D unclear. The CDR3 covers 14 residues. Trimming took 0 bases from V and 1 from J, leaving 7 bases between them. Germline CDR1 is SGHDT and CDR2 is YYEEEE. The CDR3 spells CASSLARFNYGYTF. Written as DNA, the CDR3 is TGTGCCAGCAGCTTGGCCAGGTTTAACTATGGCTACACCTTC.

The J gene is TRBJ1-6, the V gene TRBV2, with D tentatively TRBD1 (5 bases). This CDR3 is built from 12 residues. V lost 1 base to trimming and J lost 10 bases, with 5 bases between them. The germline V gene has CDR1 SNHLY and CDR2 FYNNEI. The CDR3 spells CASSEGGSPLHF. CDR3 nucleotide sequence: TGTGCCAGCAGTGAAGGGGGCTCACCCCTCCACTTT.

This chain links TRBV7-2 with TRBJ1-5; D gene uncertain. From germline, CDR1 is SGHTA and CDR2 FQGNSA. CDR3 length: 16 residues. The ends were cut back, 0 bases at V and 6 bases at J, with 15 bases in the middle. CDR3 loop: CASSLASDRAGQPQHF. In DNA form, the CDR3 reads TGTGCCAGCAGCTTAGCTTCCGATAGGGCTGGTCAGCCCCAGCATTTT.

This chain connects TRBV11-2 to TRBJ2-3; D is possibly TRBD2 (5 bases). The germline gives CDR1 SGHAT, CDR2 FQNNGV. V was trimmed by 2 bases and J by 5 bases, leaving 14 bases between them. The CDR3 extends over 15 amino acids. CDR3 sequence: CASSLRPAEGDTQYF. The DNA for the CDR3 is TGTGCCAGCAGCTTAAGACCGGCCGAGGGAGATACGCAGTATTTT.

The chain is built from TRBV9 and TRBJ2-5, with D perhaps matching TRBD1 or TRBD2 (7 bases each). V lost 0 bases to trimming and J lost 2 bases, with 14 bases between them. The CDR3 runs 16 residues. CDR1 and CDR2 (germline): SGDLS, YYNGEE. CDR3 sequence (DNA): TGTGCCAGCAGCGTAGAGGGGGGGGGACAGCAAGAGACCCAGTACTTC. This encodes CASSVEGGGQQETQYF. Full variable domain (remainder filled in from reference TRBV9 and TRBJ2-5): DSGVTQTPKHLITATGQRVTLRCSPRSGDLSVYWYQQSLDQGLQFLIQYYNGEERAKGNILERFSAQQFPDLHSELNLSSLELGDSALYFCASSVEGGGQQETQYFGPGTRLLVL.

This chain uses TRBV29-1 with TRBJ1-2; D perhaps matches TRBD1 (5 bases). Germline CDR1 and CDR2: SQVTM and ANQGSEA. The CDR3 has 13 residues. Trimming stripped 0 bases from V and 4 bases from J, with 9 bases between. The CDR3 is CSVEEVGTYGYTF. CDR3 in DNA: TGCAGCGTTGAAGAAGTTGGGACCTATGGCTACACCTTC.

A few counts support this clone. The V and J genes are TRBV5-1 and TRBJ2-2; 7 positions agree with TRBD1. Looked up from germline, CDR1 is SGHRS and CDR2 is YFSETQ. CDR3 size: 13 residues. Losses at the gene ends were 4 bases for V and 6 bases for J; bases not matched to a gene: 3. CDR3 sequence: CASSPGQSGELFF. For the CDR3, the DNA is TGCGCCAGCAGCCCGGGACAGTCCGGGGAGCTGTTTTTT.

The V gene is TRBV11-2, the J gene TRBJ2-7; D not resolved. This CDR3 contains 13 residues. The V end was cut by 3 bases, the J end by 5 bases, with 11 bases between. Per germline, CDR1 SGHAT and CDR2 FQNNGV. CDR3 residues: CASSLQVVNEQYF. The CDR3 DNA is TGTGCCAGCAGCTTGCAAGTTGTAAACGAGCAGTACTTC. Full variable domain (outside the CDR3, taken from reference TRBV11-2 and TRBJ2-7): EAGVAQSPRYKIIEKRQSVAFWCNPISGHATLYWYQQILGQGPKLLIQFQNNGVVDDSQLPKDRFSAERLKGVDSTLKIQPAKLEDSAVYLCASSLQVVNEQYFGPGTRLTVT.

J is TRBJ1-1 and V is TRBV7-6; D gene unclear. Germline CDR1 is SGHVS and CDR2 is FNYEAQ. Trimming stripped 1 base from V and 6 bases from J, with 9 bases between. The CDR3 is 13 amino acids. The CDR3 protein is CASSLDLGSEAFF. The CDR3 nucleotides read TGTGCCAGCAGCTTAGACCTTGGGTCTGAAGCTTTCTTT.

The rearrangement joins TRBV7-2 to TRBJ2-3; D remains ambiguous. The germline V and J ends were trimmed by 6 bases and 2 bases, with 9 bases remaining between them. CDR3 length: 13 amino acids. Per germline, CDR1 SGHTA and CDR2 FQGNSA. CDR3 sequence reads: CASSLTYTDTQYF. The CDR3, as DNA: TGTGCCAGCAGTCTTACCTACACAGATACGCAGTATTTT.

The chain is built from TRBV27 and TRBJ2-2; TRBD2 might be the D (5 bases). The CDR3 length is 16 residues. The ends were cut back, 2 bases at V and 0 bases at J, with 10 bases in the middle. Germline V gene data show CDR1 as MNHEY and CDR2 as SMNVEV (reference sequence). The CDR3 sequence is CASSLKVGANTGELFF. The CDR3 nucleotides read TGTGCCAGCAGTTTAAAGGTCGGGGCGAACACCGGGGAGCTGTTTTTT.

This rearrangement joins TRBV28 to TRBJ2-3; 8 bases are a match to TRBD2. Germline V CDR1 and CDR2: MDHEN, SYDVKM. CDR3 length equals 12 residues. V lost 5 bases and J lost 10; bases outside the gene matches: 5. The CDR3: CASSLPRGAQYF. As DNA, the CDR3 is TGTGCCAGCAGTCTCCCGCGGGGGGCGCAGTATTTT. The full variable domain, with the rest looked up from reference TRBV28 and TRBJ2-3, is DVKVTQSSRYLVKRTGEKVFLECVQDMDHENMFWYRQDPGLGLRLIYFSYDVKMKEKGDIPEGYSVSREKKERFSLILESASTNQTSMYLCASSLPRGAQYFGPGTRLTVL.

The chain recombines TRBV6-6 with TRBJ2-7; 8 bases map to TRBD1. This CDR3 spans 14 amino acids. The germline gives CDR1 MNHNY, CDR2 SVGAGI (reference sequence). V shed 3 bases, J shed 3 bases, and the junction held 4 bases outside the gene matches. The DNA of the CDR3 is TGTGCCAGCAGTTATGGACAGGGAAGCTACGAGCAGTACTTC. Translating gives CASSYGQGSYEQYF.

The CDR3 region has the DNA TGTGCCAGTAGAGAGATACAGGGTGAGCAGTTCTTC. Amino acid sequence: CASREIQGEQFF. The chain links TRBV7-9 to TRBJ2-1, with a weak D call TRBD1 (6 bases). CDR3 length: 12 amino acids. Trimming pared 9 bases from V and 9 bases from J, leaving 15 bases between. The germline CDR1 and CDR2 sequences are SEHNR and FQNEAQ (reference sequence). Together with reference TRBV7-9 and TRBJ2-1, the CDR3 gives the full variable domain: DTGVSQNPRHKITKRGQNVTFRCDPISEHNRLYWYRQTLGQGPEFLTYFQNEAQLEKSRLLSDRFSAERPKGSFSTLEIQRTEQGDSAMYLCASREIQGEQFFGPGTRLTVL.

This CDR3 is CASSSTGPWEANVLTF. CDR3 in DNA: TGTGCCAGCAGTAGTACAGGGCCTTGGGAGGCCAACGTCCTGACTTTC. This chain uses TRBV2 with TRBJ2-6; possibly TRBD1 for D (6 bases). Trimming stripped 5 bases from V and 6 bases from J, with 17 bases between. The CDR3 totals 16 residues. Germline-derived CDR1 and CDR2 are SNHLY and FYNNEI. Full variable domain (outside the CDR3, taken from reference TRBV2 and TRBJ2-6): EPEVTQTPSHQVTQMGQEVILRCVPISNHLYFYWYRQILGQKVEFLVSFYNNEISEKSEIFDDQFSVERPDGSNFTLKIRSTKLEDSAMYFCASSSTGPWEANVLTFGAGSRLTVL.

This clone occurred a few times. The chain carries TRBV7-6 and TRBJ1-5, with D unresolved. Germline V CDR1 and CDR2: SGHVS, FNYEAQ. The V gene lost 5 bases and the J gene lost 8 bases, with 13 bases spanning the gap. The CDR3 length is 13 residues. The CDR3 here is CASSPRPLEPQHF. Written as DNA, the CDR3 is TGTGCCAGCAGCCCACGGCCCCTGGAGCCCCAGCATTTT.

V and J are TRBV28 and TRBJ1-1; unclear D gene. V lost 2 bases and J lost 0, with 16 bases in between. The CDR3 sequence is 17 residues long. Germline V gives CDR1 MDHEN, CDR2 SYDVKM. The CDR3 loop reads CASSLDPDNIVNTEAFF. The CDR3 nucleotides are TGTGCCAGCAGTTTAGACCCGGATAATATAGTGAACACTGAAGCTTTCTTT.

The chain combines TRBV4-1 with TRBJ1-5; D unclear. The V end was cut by 0 bases, the J end by 3 bases, with 18 bases between. Germline V gene sequence: CDR1 MGHRA, CDR2 YSYEKL. CDR3 length: 18 residues. The CDR3 nucleotides read TGCGCCAGCAGCCAAGATATCGTTACGGAGGGCCTCAATCAGCCCCAGCATTTT. It translates to CASSQDIVTEGLNQPQHF.

This sequence joins TRBV7-7 and TRBJ2-7; maybe TRBD1 (6 bases). V was trimmed by 6 bases and J by 0 bases, leaving 12 bases between them. The V gene's germline CDR1 is SSHAT and CDR2 FNYEAQ (reference sequence). This CDR3 is built from 14 residues. CDR3 loop: CASSSDRNSYEQYF. In DNA form, the CDR3 reads TGTGCCAGCAGTAGCGACAGGAACTCCTACGAGCAGTACTTC.

This sequence joins TRBV7-9 and TRBJ2-1; D is perhaps TRBD2 (5 bases). CDR1 and CDR2 (germline): SEHNR, FQNEAQ (reference sequence). V was shortened by 4 bases and J by 4 bases, with 11 bases between the two germline ends. This CDR3 is 14 amino acids long. This chain's CDR3 is CASSSSGGYNEQFF. The CDR3 bases are TGTGCCAGCAGCTCCAGCGGCGGGTACAATGAGCAGTTCTTC.

The genes are TRBV7-9 and TRBJ2-1; 8 bases line up with TRBD2. CDR1 and CDR2 from the germline V gene are SEHNR and FQNEAQ (reference sequence). This CDR3 has 15 residues. V was clipped by 2 bases and J by 4 bases; unmatched bases: 4. CDR3 sequence (DNA): TGTGCCAGCAGCTTAACTAGCGGCCCGTACAATGAGCAGTTCTTC. Protein: CASSLTSGPYNEQFF.